This T cell receptor beta chain was identified in a study of T-cell reconstitution after alpha-beta-depleted transplantation in children (dated by TCRdb to about 2016). Background on the whole study: The study quantitatively tracked T-cell immune reconstitution after TCRalphabeta/CD19-depleted allogeneic hematopoietic cell transplantation in children using TCR repertoire profiling. General conclusions and limits of the study: In some patients, the high TCRbeta diversity seen at day 60 was put down to recipient T cells and intrathymic progenitors that had survived conditioning. The frequencies of hyperexpanded clones fell over the following months, and after one year, T-cell counts and TCRbeta diversity were mostly attributed to newly produced T cells. The apparently early recovery of alphabetaT-cell counts about two months after transplant reportedly depended on only several hundred rapidly expanded clones that came from non-depleted graft cells.

Germline trimming: 8 bases from V, 11 bases from J; junction bases outside gene matches: 18. The germline V gene (reference sequence) supplies CDR1 DFQATT and CDR2 SNEGSKA. The CDR3 covers 15 residues, taking in both the cysteine and the phenylalanine. The CDR3 DNA has 45 bases and is translated from base 1. As regards this clonotype: It lacks a known antigen. No base quality information exists; no much larger clone differs at one position.

In the paper's terms, the treatment or condition label means: allogeneic hematopoietic cell transplantation with graft depleted of TCRalphabeta T cells and CD19 B cells. TCRalphabeta/CD19-depleted allogeneic hematopoietic cell grafts were given to the transplant recipients, all of whom were children. Libraries were built with PCR. Instrument used: Illumina HiSeq 2500. TCR libraries were prepared with molecular barcoding, using unique molecular identifiers to normalize TCRbeta repertoire quantification. TCRdb reprocessed the public reads (quality trimming at Q25 with fastp, clone calling with MiXCR) and kept in-frame beta chains. Each entry merges the rows of one CDR3 protein and shows their most common DNA and genes. A total of about 250,000 distinct CDR3 sequences appear in this sample, roughly a quarter of them only once. The top ten clones comprise 4.5% to 5.5% of the sample.

This TCR came from a female patient aged 2 to 10 who had a stem cell transplant for congenital amegakaryocytic thrombocytopenia, so the T cells may come from the graft donor. The chain was built from TRBV20-1 and TRBJ1-5; 10 bases in between match TRBD1. Specimen: PBMCs, mostly from graft donor cells, collected 360 days after TCRalphabeta/CD19-depleted stem cell transplant. The CDR3: CSSTPGGQGVKAQHF. DNA sequence: TGCAGTTCAACCCCGGGTGGACAGGGGGTAAAGGCCCAGCATTTT.